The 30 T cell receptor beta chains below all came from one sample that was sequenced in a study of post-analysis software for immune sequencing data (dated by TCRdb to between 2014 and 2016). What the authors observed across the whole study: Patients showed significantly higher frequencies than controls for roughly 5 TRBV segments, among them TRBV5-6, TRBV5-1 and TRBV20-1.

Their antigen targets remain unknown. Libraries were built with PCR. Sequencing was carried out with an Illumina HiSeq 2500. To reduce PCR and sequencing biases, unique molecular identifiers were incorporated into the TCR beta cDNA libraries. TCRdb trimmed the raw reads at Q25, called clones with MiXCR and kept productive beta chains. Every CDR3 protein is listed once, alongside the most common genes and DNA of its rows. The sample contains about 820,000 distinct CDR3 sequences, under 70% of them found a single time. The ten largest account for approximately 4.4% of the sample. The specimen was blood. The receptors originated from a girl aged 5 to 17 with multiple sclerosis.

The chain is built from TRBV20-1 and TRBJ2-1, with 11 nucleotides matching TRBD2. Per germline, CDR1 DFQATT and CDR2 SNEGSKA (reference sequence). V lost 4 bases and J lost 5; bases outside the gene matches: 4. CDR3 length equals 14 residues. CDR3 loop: CSATGTSGNNEQFF. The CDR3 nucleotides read TGCAGTGCTACTGGGACTAGCGGAAACAATGAGCAGTTCTTC.

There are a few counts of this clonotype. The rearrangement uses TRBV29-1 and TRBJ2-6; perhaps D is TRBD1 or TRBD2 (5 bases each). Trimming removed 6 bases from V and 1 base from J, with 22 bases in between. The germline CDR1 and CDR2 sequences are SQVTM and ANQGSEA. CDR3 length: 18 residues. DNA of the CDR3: TGCAGCGTCGCCCACCTAGGGGACCCACGGTCTGGGGCCAACGTCCTGACTTTC. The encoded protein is CSVAHLGDPRSGANVLTF.

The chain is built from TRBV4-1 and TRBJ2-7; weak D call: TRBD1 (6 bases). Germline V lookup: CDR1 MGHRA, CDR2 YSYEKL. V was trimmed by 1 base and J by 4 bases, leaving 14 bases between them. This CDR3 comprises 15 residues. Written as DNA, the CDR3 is TGCGCCAGCAGCCAAGGTGAGATGGGACATTACGAGCAGTACTTC. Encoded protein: CASSQGEMGHYEQYF.

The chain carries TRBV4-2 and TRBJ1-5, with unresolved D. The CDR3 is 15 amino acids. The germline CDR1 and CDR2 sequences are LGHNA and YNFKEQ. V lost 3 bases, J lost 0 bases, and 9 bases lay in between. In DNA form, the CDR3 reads TGTGCCAGCAGCCAGTTCGGAGATAGCAATCAGCCCCAGCATTTT. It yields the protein CASSQFGDSNQPQHF.

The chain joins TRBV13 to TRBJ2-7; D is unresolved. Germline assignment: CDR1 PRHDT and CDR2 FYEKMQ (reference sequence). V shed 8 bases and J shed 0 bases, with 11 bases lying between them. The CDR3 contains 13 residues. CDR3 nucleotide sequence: TGTGCCAGCGGTAGATGGGGCTCCTACGAGCAGTACTTC. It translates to CASGRWGSYEQYF.

DNA for the CDR3: TGCGCCAGCAGCTTGGGGGTCTTTAGACTGTCCTCTGGGGCCAACGTCCTGACTTTC. Protein: CASSLGVFRLSSGANVLTF. The rearrangement uses TRBV5-1 and TRBJ2-6; the D is unclear. The germline gives CDR1 SGHRS, CDR2 YFSETQ. Trimming removed 0 bases from V and 0 bases from J, with 16 bases in between. The CDR3 sequence is 19 residues long.

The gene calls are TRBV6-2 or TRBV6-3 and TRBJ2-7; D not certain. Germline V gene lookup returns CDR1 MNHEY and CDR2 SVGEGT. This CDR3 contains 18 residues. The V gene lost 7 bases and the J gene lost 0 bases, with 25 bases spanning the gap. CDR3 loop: CASNYSPSGTKFSYEQYF. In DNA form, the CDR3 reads TGTGCCAGCAACTACAGCCCTAGTGGAACTAAATTCTCCTACGAGCAGTACTTC.

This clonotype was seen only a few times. In DNA, the CDR3 is TGTGCCAGCAGCGACGCCGGGACAGGGACCTACGAGCAGTACTTC. Translation gives CASSDAGTGTYEQYF. V is TRBV6-6 and J is TRBJ2-7; 9 bases align to TRBD1. The V gene end was trimmed by 6 bases and the J gene end by 2 bases; junction bases not matched to a gene: 8. The CDR3 has 15 amino acids. Germline assignment: CDR1 MNHNY and CDR2 SVGAGI (reference sequence).

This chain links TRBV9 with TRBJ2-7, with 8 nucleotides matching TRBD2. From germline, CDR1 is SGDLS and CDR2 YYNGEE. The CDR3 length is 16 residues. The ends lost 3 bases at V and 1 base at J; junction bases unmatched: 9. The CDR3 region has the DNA TGTGCCAGCAGCGCGGGGCCGCGGGAGGTGTCCTACGAGCAGTACTTC. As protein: CASSAGPREVSYEQYF.

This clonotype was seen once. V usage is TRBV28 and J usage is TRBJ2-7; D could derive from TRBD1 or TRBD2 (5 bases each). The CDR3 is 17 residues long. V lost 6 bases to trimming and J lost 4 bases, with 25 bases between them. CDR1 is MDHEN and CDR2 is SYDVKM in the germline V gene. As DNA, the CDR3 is TGTGCCAGCAGCCTCCGGGGACCGGGACGCCGAGGGTACGAGCAGTACTTC. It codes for CASSLRGPGRRGYEQYF. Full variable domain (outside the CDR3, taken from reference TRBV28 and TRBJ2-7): DVKVTQSSRYLVKRTGEKVFLECVQDMDHENMFWYRQDPGLGLRLIYFSYDVKMKEKGDIPEGYSVSREKKERFSLILESASTNQTSMYLCASSLRGPGRRGYEQYFGPGTRLTVT.

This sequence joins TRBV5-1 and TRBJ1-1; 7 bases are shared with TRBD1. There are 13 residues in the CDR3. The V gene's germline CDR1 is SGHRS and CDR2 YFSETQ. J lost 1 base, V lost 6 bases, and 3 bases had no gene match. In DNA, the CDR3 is TGCGCCAGCACCCGACAGGGGAACACTGAAGCTTTCTTT. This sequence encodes CASTRQGNTEAFF.

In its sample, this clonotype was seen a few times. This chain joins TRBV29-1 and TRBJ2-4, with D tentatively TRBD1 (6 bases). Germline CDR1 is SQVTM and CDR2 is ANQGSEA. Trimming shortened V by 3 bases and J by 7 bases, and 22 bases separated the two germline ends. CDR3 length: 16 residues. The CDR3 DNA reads TGCAGCGTTGAGGGGGCAGGGACCAGTCTAAGGAACATTCAGTACTTC. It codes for CSVEGAGTSLRNIQYF.

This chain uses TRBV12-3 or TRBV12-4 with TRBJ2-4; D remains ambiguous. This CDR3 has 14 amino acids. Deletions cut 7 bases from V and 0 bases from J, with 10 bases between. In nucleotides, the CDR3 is TGTGCCAGCACCCGCAGGCTAGCCAAAAACATTCAGTACTTC. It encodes CASTRRLAKNIQYF.

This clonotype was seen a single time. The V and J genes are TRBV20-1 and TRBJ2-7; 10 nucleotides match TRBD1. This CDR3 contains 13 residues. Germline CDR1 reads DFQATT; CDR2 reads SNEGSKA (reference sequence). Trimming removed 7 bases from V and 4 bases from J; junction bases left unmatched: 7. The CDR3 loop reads CSVKTGGRYEQYF. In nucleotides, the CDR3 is TGCAGTGTTAAGACAGGGGGCAGGTACGAGCAGTACTTC.

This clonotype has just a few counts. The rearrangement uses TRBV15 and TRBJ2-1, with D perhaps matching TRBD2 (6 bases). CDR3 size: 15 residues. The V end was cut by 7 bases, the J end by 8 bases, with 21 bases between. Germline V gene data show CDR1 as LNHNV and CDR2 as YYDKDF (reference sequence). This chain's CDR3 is CATKYSRRGGDEQFF. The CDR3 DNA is TGTGCCACCAAGTATTCGAGGAGAGGCGGGGATGAGCAGTTCTTC.

The CDR3, as DNA: TGCGCCAGCAGCGAAGGAAGACAGGGGAATGAGCAGTTCTTC. Residues: CASSEGRQGNEQFF. The V and J genes are TRBV5-1 and TRBJ2-1; TRBD1 matches 8 bases. With V trimmed by 4 bases and J by 7 bases, 7 bases remained unmatched. Germline values: CDR1 SGHRS, CDR2 YFSETQ. The CDR3 runs to 14 residues.

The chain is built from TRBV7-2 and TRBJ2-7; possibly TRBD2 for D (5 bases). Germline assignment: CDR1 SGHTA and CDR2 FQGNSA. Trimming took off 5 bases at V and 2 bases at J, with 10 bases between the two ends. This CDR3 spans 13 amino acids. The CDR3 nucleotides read TGTGCCAGCAGCCCCATGAGGGCCTACGAGCAGTACTTC. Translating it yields CASSPMRAYEQYF.

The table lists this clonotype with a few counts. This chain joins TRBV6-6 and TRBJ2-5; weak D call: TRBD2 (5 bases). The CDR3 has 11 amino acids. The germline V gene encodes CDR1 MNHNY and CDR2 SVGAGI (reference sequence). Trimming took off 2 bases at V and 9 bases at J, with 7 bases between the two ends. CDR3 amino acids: CASSYAEAQYF. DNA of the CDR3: TGTGCCAGCAGTTACGCGGAGGCCCAGTACTTC.

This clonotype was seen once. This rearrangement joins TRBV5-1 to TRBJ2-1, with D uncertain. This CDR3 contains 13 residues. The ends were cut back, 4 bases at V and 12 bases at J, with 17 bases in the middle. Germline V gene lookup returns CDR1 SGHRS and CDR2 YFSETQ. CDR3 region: CASSPGTGEGQFF. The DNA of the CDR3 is TGCGCCAGCAGCCCGGGCACGGGTGAAGGGCAGTTCTTC.

CDR3 amino acids: CASSIGTTASTDTQYF. The CDR3 bases are TGCGCCAGCAGCATCGGGACTACTGCTAGCACAGATACGCAGTATTTT. This chain uses TRBV5-1 with TRBJ2-3; TRBD2 matches at 7 bases. Germline CDR1 is SGHRS and CDR2 is YFSETQ. This CDR3 spans 16 amino acids. The J segment lost 0 bases and the V segment lost 4 bases, leaving 8 bases of the junction unmatched.

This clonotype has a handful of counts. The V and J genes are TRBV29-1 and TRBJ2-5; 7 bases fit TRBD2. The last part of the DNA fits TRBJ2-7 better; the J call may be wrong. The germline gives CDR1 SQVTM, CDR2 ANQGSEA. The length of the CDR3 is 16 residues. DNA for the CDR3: TGCAGCGTTGAAGATTCTGGGCGGGGGTTGGGTTACGAGCAGTACTTC. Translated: CSVEDSGRGLGYEQYF.

CDR3 in DNA: TGTGCCAGCAGTTCCGGACAGAAAGAGACCCAGTACTTC. Encoded protein: CASSSGQKETQYF. The chain combines TRBV12-3 or TRBV12-4 with TRBJ2-5; D is possibly TRBD1 (6 bases). This CDR3 has 13 residues. Trimming cost V 4 bases and J 3 bases, with 9 bases left between them.

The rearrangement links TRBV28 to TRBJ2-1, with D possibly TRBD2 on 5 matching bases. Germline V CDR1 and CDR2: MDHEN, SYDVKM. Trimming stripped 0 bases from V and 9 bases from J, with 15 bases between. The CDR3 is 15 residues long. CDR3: CASSLWGEAGGEQFF. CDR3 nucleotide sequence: TGTGCCAGCAGTTTATGGGGAGAGGCGGGTGGTGAGCAGTTCTTC.

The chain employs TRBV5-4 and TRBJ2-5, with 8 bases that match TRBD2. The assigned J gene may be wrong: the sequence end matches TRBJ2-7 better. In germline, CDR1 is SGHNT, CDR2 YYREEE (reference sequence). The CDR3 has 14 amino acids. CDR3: CASSSTSGCDEQYF. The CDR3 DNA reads TGTGCCAGCAGCTCTACTAGCGGATGCGACGAGCAGTACTTC.

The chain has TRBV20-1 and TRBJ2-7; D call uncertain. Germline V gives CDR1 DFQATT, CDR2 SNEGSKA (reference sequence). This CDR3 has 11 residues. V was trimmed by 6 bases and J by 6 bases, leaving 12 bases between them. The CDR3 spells CSAYDFAEQYF. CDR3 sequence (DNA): TGCAGTGCCTACGACTTCGCCGAGCAGTACTTC.

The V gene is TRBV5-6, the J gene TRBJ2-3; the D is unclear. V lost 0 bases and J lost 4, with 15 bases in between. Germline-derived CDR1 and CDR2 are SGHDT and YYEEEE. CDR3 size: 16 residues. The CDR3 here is CASSLAVAVRADTQYF. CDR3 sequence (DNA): TGTGCCAGCAGCTTGGCCGTGGCAGTGAGAGCAGATACGCAGTATTTT.

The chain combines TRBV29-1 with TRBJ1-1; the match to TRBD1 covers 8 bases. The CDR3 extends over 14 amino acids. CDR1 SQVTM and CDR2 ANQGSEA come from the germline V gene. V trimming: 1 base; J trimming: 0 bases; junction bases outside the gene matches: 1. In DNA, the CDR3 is TGCAGCGTTGAAGGGGGACAGGTGAACACTGAAGCTTTCTTT. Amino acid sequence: CSVEGGQVNTEAFF.

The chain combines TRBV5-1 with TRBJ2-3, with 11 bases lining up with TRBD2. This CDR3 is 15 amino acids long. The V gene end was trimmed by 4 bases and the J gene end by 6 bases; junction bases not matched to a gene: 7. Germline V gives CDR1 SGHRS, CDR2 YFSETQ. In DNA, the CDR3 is TGCGCCAGCAGCCCGACTAGCGGGAAGGCCGATACGCAGTATTTT. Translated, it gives CASSPTSGKADTQYF.

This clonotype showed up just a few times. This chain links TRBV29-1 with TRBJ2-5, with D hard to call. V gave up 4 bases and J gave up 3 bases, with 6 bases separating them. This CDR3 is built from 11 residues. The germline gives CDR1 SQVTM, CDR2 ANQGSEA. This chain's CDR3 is CSVVEEETQYF. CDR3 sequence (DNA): TGCAGCGTTGTAGAGGAAGAGACCCAGTACTTC. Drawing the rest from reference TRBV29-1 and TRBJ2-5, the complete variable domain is SAVISQKPSRDICQRGTSLTIQCQVDSQVTMMFWYRQQPGQSLTLIATANQGSEATYESGFVIDKFPISRPNLTFSTLTVSNMSPEDSSIYLCSVVEEETQYFGPGTRLLVL.

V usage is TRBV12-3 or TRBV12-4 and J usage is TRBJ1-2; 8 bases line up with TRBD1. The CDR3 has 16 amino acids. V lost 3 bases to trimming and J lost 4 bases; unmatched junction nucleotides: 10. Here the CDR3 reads CASSFWPGQDFYGYTF. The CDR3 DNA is TGTGCCAGCAGTTTTTGGCCGGGACAGGACTTCTATGGCTACACCTTC.